Reported below is one TCR beta chain. These data belong to a study of blood T cell repertoires in COVID-19. The data were produced by immunoSEQ multiplex PCR, yet TCRdb's version contains in-frame clones alone and is incomplete. The table has about 250,000 clones, approximately 82% seen once. The ends lost 3 bases at V and 6 bases at J; junction bases unmatched: 8. The CDR3 sequence is 15 residues long. In germline, CDR1 is LNHDA, CDR2 SQIVND (reference sequence). What was sequenced was peripheral blood. The J gene is TRBJ2-7, the V gene TRBV19, with 10 bases identical to TRBD1. The sequence was obtained from a man at least 80 years old with acute or convalescent COVID-19. The CDR3 sequence is CASSIGTGVSGEQYF. The CDR3 DNA sequence: TGTGCCAGTAGTATCGGGACAGGGGTCTCTGGCGAGCAGTACTTC.